This T cell receptor (beta chain) was recorded in a study of Graves' ophthalmopathy and Graves' hyperthyroidism. It was from about 10 ml of fresh peripheral blood that the PBMCs came. The length of the CDR3 is 16 residues. The germline V gene encodes CDR1 MNHEY and CDR2 SVGEGT. Trimming stripped 6 bases from V and 1 base from J, with 18 bases between. This clonotype came up many times. RNA transcripts served as template for amplifying TCR beta CDR3 sequences. Following a first-round RT-PCR that used HTBI primers, a second-round multiplex PCR was carried out. TCRdb ran MiXCR on the multiplex PCR reads and lists one entry per CDR3 protein. The table lists roughly 400,000 distinct CDR3 sequences, about a sixth of them singletons.

The TCR sequence derives from an adult woman with stable Graves' hyperthyroidism. This chain uses TRBV6-2 or TRBV6-3 with TRBJ2-5; perhaps TRBD1 as D (6 bases). The sequenced sample consisted of peripheral blood. CDR3 loop: CASRKVRGNFQETQYF. CDR3 nucleotide sequence: TGTGCCAGCAGAAAAGTCAGGGGTAACTTCCAAGAGACCCAGTACTTC.